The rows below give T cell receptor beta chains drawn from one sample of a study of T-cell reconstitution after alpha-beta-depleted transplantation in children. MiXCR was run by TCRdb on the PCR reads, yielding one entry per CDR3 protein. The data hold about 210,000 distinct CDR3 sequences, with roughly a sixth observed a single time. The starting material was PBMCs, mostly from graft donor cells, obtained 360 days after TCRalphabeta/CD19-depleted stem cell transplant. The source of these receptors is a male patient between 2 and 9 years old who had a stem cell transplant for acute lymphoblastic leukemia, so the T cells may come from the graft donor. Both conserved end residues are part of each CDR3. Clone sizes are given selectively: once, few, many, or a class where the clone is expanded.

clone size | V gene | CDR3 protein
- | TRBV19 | CASSIRRASNQPQHF
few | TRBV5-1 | CASGDRLNTEAFF
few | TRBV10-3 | CAISGREGDVSYEQYF
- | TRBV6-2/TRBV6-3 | CASSYEGGGYEQFF
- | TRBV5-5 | CASSSGTGNNYGYTF
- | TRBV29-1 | CSALGLTGVPQETQYF
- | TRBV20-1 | CSATLAYQETQYF
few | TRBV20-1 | CSASPTRGSSGNTIYF
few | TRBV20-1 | CSARDLAASTDTQYF
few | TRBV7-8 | CASSRDLGNIQYF
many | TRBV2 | CASSDSGGGVDTQYF
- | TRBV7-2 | CASSLERREVADTQYF
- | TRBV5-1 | CASSFRGYTDTQYF
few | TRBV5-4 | CASSLAGTQADTQYF
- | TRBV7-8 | CASSLRLAGGSYNEQFF
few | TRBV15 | CATSTRTGTSYEQYF
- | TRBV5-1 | CASSLLNYPRPFF
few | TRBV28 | CASSLLGQEVYEQYF
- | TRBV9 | CASSAGTAYNSPLHF
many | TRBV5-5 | CASSLELLTDTQYF
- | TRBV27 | CASSLFGRVGTGELFF
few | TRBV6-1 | CASTQAGGPGELFF
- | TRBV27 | CASSLLPRDIANTGELFF
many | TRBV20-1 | CRGHLNTEALF
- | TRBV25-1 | CASSEGGLRNTEAFF
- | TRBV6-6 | CASSYREPGELFF
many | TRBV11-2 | CASSLEDSSGANVLTF
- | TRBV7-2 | CASSLTTGGPGDQPQHF
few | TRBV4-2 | CASSQTPGRNTGELFF
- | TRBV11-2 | CASSLEQGVKLFF
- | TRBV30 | CAWSRPRLRGSSYEQYF
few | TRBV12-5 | CASGLVRSPYEQYF
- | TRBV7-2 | CASSQSSYEQYF
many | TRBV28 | CASRGPGNTIYF
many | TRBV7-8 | CASSHISTGFQGYTF
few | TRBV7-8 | CASSPQGVQYF
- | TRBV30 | CAWSVLHGGNGYTF
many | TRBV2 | CASRDGADTQYF
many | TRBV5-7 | CASSFGQDGLSTDTQYF
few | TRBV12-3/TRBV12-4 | CASSFLYEQYF
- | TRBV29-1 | CSVPVTAGQGLSYEQYF
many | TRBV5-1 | CASSPDRDSYEQYF
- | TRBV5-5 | CASSDTGVVTGELFF
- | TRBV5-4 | CASSLVSREQYF
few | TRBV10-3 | CAVNTRGAPADTQYF
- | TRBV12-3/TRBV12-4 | CASSLEGEYTDTQYF
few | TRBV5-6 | CASSLFSGGNQPQHF
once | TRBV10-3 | CAISESTGRLGNEQFF
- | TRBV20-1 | CSAGQTTTYEQYF